The 14 T cell receptor beta chains below come from one sample, sequenced in a study of CD8+CD57+ T cells in acquired aplastic anemia. Profiling that covered TCR beta VDJ and CDR3 relied on genomic DNA as its template. TCRdb independently ran MiXCR on the reads; one entry per CDR3 protein. The sample yields about 220,000 distinct CDR3 sequences, almost 35% seen once. Sequencing used sorted CD4+, CD8+, or CD8+CD57+ T cells (not recorded which) from PBMCs. These receptors all stem from a human donor in good health, serving as a control.

The chain carries TRBV30 and TRBJ1-6; D unresolved. The CDR3 covers 13 residues. V shed 3 bases and J shed 7 bases, with 10 bases lying between them. Per germline, CDR1 GTSNPN and CDR2 SVGIG (reference sequence). The CDR3 nucleotides read TGTGCCTGGAGCCCTTTCAGCAATTCACCCCTCCACTTT. Its protein product is CAWSPFSNSPLHF.

This clonotype was found many times. The chain recombines TRBV4-2 with TRBJ2-7, with unresolved D. Germline V gene data show CDR1 as LGHNA and CDR2 as YNFKEQ. The CDR3 consists of 16 residues. The V end was cut by 1 base, the J end by 3 bases, with 16 bases between. The CDR3 region has the DNA TGTGCCAGCAGCCAAGCGACCACAAGCACCGTCTACGAGCAGTACTTC. The encoded protein is CASSQATTSTVYEQYF.

Comment on this clonotype: The conserved phenylalanine or tryptophan is not found at the CDR3 terminus, so this likely reflects a read error. The chain recombines TRBV5-1 with TRBJ1-2, with D hard to call. This CDR3 comprises 16 residues. Germline CDR1 reads SGHRS; CDR2 reads YFSETQ. The germline V and J ends were trimmed by 7 bases and 4 bases, with 23 bases remaining between them. The CDR3 spells CASGSLVGSVGYGYTL. DNA of the CDR3: TGCGCCAGCGGGTCGCTTGTGGGGTCGGTGGGCTATGGCTACACCCTC.

This clonotype was recorded many times. The chain employs TRBV19 and TRBJ1-1; TRBD1 agrees at 8 bases. This CDR3 contains 18 residues. Germline V gives CDR1 LNHDA, CDR2 SQIVND (reference sequence). Trimming cost V 7 bases and J 4 bases; bases outside gene matches: 20. In DNA, the CDR3 is TGTGCCAGTACTTTTCGTGGCAGGGGGCTTAATCTCGGCACTGAAGCTTTCTTT. Residues: CASTFRGRGLNLGTEAFF.

The rearrangement links TRBV29-1 to TRBJ2-1; 13 bases agree with TRBD2. Germline V gives CDR1 SQVTM, CDR2 ANQGSEA. Germline trimming cut 0 bases from V and 7 bases from J; bases unmatched to any gene: 3. The CDR3 loop spans 15 amino acids. The chain's CDR3 is CSVEELAGGWNEQFF. CDR3 coding DNA: TGCAGCGTTGAAGAACTAGCGGGAGGGTGGAATGAGCAGTTCTTC.

This clonotype has ten or more counts. The V gene is TRBV7-8, the J gene TRBJ1-2, with 7 bases aligning to TRBD1. The CDR3 is 15 amino acids. V shed 5 bases, J shed 8 bases, and the junction held 14 bases outside the gene matches. CDR1 and CDR2 from the germline V gene are SGHVS and FQNEAQ. The CDR3 sequence: CASSERGGLVDGYTF. The CDR3, as DNA: TGTGCCAGCAGCGAACGAGGGGGCCTCGTAGACGGCTACACCTTC.

There are a few counts of this clonotype. The CDR3 loop reads CASSYSGTVYEQYF. Written as DNA, the CDR3 is TGTGCCAGCAGTTACTCGGGGACAGTCTACGAGCAGTACTTC. V usage is TRBV6-5 and J usage is TRBJ2-7, with 7 bases matching TRBD1. The germline CDR1 and CDR2 sequences are MNHEY and SVGAGI. V shed 0 bases and J 3 bases; nucleotides not matched to a gene: 2. The CDR3 runs to 14 residues.

The chain joins TRBV11-2 to TRBJ2-3; no reliable D call. CDR3 length: 16 amino acids. The V end was cut by 2 bases, the J end by 0 bases, with 12 bases between. Germline V gene sequence: CDR1 SGHAT, CDR2 FQNNGV. In DNA, the CDR3 is TGTGCCAGCAGCTTAATCGGGTTTTCTAGCACAGATACGCAGTATTTT. The encoded protein is CASSLIGFSSTDTQYF.

The chain couples TRBV10-3 to TRBJ2-7, with unresolved D. Germline V gene sequence: CDR1 ENHRY, CDR2 SYGVKD. CDR3 length equals 14 residues. V was shortened by 1 base and J by 13 bases, with 20 bases between the two germline ends. CDR3 in DNA: TGTGCCATCAGTGAGTTCTACGGTGGGCAGGTTGTATACTTC. Its protein product is CAISEFYGGQVVYF.

This chain connects TRBV7-8 to TRBJ1-6, with D unresolved. This CDR3 region has 14 residues. Germline lookup yields CDR1 SGHVS and CDR2 FQNEAQ. Trimming removed 5 bases from V and 13 bases from J, with 18 bases in between. CDR3 DNA: TGTGCCAGCAGCACGAGGGAGGGCGTGAGGCCCCTCCACTTT. This sequence encodes CASSTREGVRPLHF.

This clonotype showed up many times. The rearrangement uses TRBV7-6 and TRBJ1-5; D is uncertain. With 2 bases removed from V and 0 bases from J, the gap between germline ends came to 8 bases. The CDR3 totals 15 residues. The germline CDR1 and CDR2 sequences are SGHVS and FNYEAQ. The CDR3 reads CASSLYPDSNQPQHF. The CDR3 DNA reads as TGTGCCAGCAGCTTATATCCAGATAGCAATCAGCCCCAGCATTTT.

In this sample, this clonotype turned up many times. This chain connects TRBV9 to TRBJ1-2; no firm D call. Trimming left V 4 bases short and J 8 bases short, with 12 bases between. Germline V gene lookup returns CDR1 SGDLS and CDR2 YYNGEE. The CDR3 runs to 12 residues. In DNA, the CDR3 is TGTGCCAGCAGCTCGGGGTTTGGAGGCTACACCTTC. Residues: CASSSGFGGYTF.

The gene calls are TRBV2 and TRBJ2-5, with 14 bases fitting TRBD2. Trimming removed 5 bases from V and 5 bases from J; junction bases left unmatched: 16. This CDR3 contains 19 residues. Per the germline V gene, CDR1 is SNHLY and CDR2 is FYNNEI. This chain's CDR3 is CASSPSRGTSGRRGETQYF. The CDR3 DNA is TGTGCCAGCAGTCCCAGCAGGGGGACTAGCGGGAGACGCGGCGAGACCCAGTACTTC.

This clonotype was observed many times. The chain carries TRBV20-1 and TRBJ1-1; D gene unclear. The CDR3 is made up of 14 amino acids. V was trimmed by 0 bases and J by 0 bases, leaving 8 bases between them. In germline, CDR1 is DFQATT, CDR2 SNEGSKA (reference sequence). The CDR3: CSARDFRVNTEAFF. The DNA for the CDR3 is TGCAGTGCTAGAGATTTTAGGGTGAACACTGAAGCTTTCTTT.